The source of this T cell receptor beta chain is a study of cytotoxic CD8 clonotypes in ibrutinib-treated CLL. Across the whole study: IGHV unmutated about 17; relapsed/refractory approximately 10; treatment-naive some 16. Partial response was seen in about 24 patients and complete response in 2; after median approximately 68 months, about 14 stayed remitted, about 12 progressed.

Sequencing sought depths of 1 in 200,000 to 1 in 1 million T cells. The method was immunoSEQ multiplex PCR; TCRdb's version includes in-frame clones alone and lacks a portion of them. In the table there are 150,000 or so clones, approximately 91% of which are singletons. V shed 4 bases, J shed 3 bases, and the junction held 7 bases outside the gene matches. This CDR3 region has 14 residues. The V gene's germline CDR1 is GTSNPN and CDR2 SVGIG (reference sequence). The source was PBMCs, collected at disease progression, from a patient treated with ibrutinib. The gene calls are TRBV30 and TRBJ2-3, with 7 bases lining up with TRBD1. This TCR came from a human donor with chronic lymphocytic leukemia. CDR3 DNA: TGTGCCTGGAATCTAGGACAGGATACAGATACGCAGTATTTT. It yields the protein CAWNLGQDTDTQYF.